In its sample, the clone carrying this T cell receptor beta chain was seen a few times. Its antigen is unknown. This entry is derived from a study of CD8 T cells in ankylosing spondylitis. General study results and limits: One TCR beta motif, made up of roughly 8 highly homologous variants, appeared characteristic of ankylosing spondylitis blood.

Germline V lookup: CDR1 LNHNV, CDR2 YYDKDF (reference sequence). V lost 4 bases to trimming and J lost 1 base, with 12 bases between them. The CDR3 has 15 amino acids. TCRdb processed the 5' RACE reads anew with MiXCR; each CDR3 protein has one entry. The sample contains 700,000 to 1,000,000 distinct CDR3 sequences, approximately 12% of which appear only once. The TCR originated in a male donor with ankylosing spondylitis. The sample taken for sequencing was blood, either unsorted or a sorted T cell fraction (not recorded which). J is TRBJ2-3 and V is TRBV15, with TRBD2 as a possible D gene (5 bases). This CDR3 reads CATSTLGSRTDTQYF. DNA for the CDR3: TGTGCCACCAGCACCCTTGGGAGCCGCACAGATACGCAGTATTTT.